Each of the 31 T cell receptor beta chains below was sequenced from the same sample in a study of T cell responses to AZD1222 COVID-19 vaccine. The table came from immunoSEQ multiplex PCR; TCRdb's copy has only in-frame clones and leaves some out. Altogether fewer than 150,000 clones are present, roughly 90% being singletons, with the ten largest covering under 9%. Sequencing was performed on peripheral blood, taken 28 days after the second AZD1222 dose. These receptors came from an adult who received the AZD1222 COVID-19 vaccine.

The chain employs TRBV29-1 and TRBJ2-7; 8 nucleotides match TRBD1. V lost 1 base to trimming and J lost 2 bases; unmatched junction nucleotides: 4. The germline gives CDR1 SQVTM, CDR2 ANQGSEA. This CDR3 is built from 14 residues. CDR3 loop: CSVEAQGAAYEQYF. The CDR3 DNA reads TGCAGCGTTGAAGCGCAGGGGGCCGCCTACGAGCAGTACTTC.

The chain uses TRBV7-8 and TRBJ2-7; 12 bases match TRBD2. V dropped 7 bases and J dropped 3; count of bases not matched to a gene: 4. CDR1 and CDR2 from the germline V gene are SGHVS and FQNEAQ. The length of the CDR3 is 14 residues. The CDR3 coding sequence is TGTGCCAGCACCTCGACTAGCGGGAGCTACGAGCAGTACTTC. Translated, it gives CASTSTSGSYEQYF.

The rearrangement uses TRBV27 and TRBJ1-1, with unresolved D. The CDR3 spans 15 residues. V lost 4 bases, J lost 9 bases, and 21 bases lay in between. Looked up from germline, CDR1 is MNHEY and CDR2 is SMNVEV (reference sequence). CDR3 nucleotides: TGTGCCAGCAGTTACTCGCCCGGTGGCAGGCTGCAAGCTTTCTTT. Its protein is CASSYSPGGRLQAFF.

The rearrangement joins TRBV19 to TRBJ2-7; D gene ambiguous. From germline, CDR1 is LNHDA and CDR2 SQIVND (reference sequence). V shed 5 bases and J shed 2 bases, with 19 bases lying between them. The CDR3 is made up of 16 amino acids. In DNA form, the CDR3 reads TGTGCCAGTAGTCCAGGAAGGGCTAGAAGGGCCTACGAGCAGTACTTC. It is translated as CASSPGRARRAYEQYF.

The chain combines TRBV12-5 with TRBJ1-5, with TRBD1 as a possible D gene (5 bases). The CDR3 loop spans 18 amino acids. Trimming took 2 bases from V and 2 from J, leaving 19 bases between them. In germline, CDR1 is LGHNT, CDR2 FRNRAP. CDR3 sequence reads: CASGLPTDNPVGNQPQHF. The DNA of the CDR3 is TGTGCTAGTGGTTTGCCGACAGACAACCCCGTGGGCAATCAGCCCCAGCATTTT.

The rearrangement joins TRBV18 to TRBJ2-1; TRBD2 might be the D (6 bases). With 1 base removed from V and 3 bases from J, the gap between germline ends came to 7 bases. This CDR3 has 14 residues. Germline V gives CDR1 KGHSH, CDR2 LQKENI. CDR3 in DNA: TGTGCCAGCTCACCACAGACTAGCTACAATGAGCAGTTCTTC. Its translation: CASSPQTSYNEQFF.

This clone came up once. This chain connects TRBV20-1 to TRBJ1-3; D remains unclear. The CDR3 covers 13 residues. V lost 3 bases and J 1 base, leaving 7 bases between the germline ends. Germline-derived CDR1 and CDR2 are DFQATT and SNEGSKA (reference sequence). This CDR3 is CSASEGSGNTIYF. CDR3 in DNA: TGCAGTGCTAGTGAGGGATCTGGAAACACCATATATTTT.

The chain joins TRBV19 to TRBJ2-2; 8 bases agree with TRBD1. V lost 5 bases to trimming and J lost 7 bases; unmatched junction nucleotides: 6. This CDR3 is built from 14 residues. Germline assignment: CDR1 LNHDA and CDR2 SQIVND (reference sequence). CDR3 sequence (DNA): TGTGCCAGTAGTGCCCGACAGGGGTACGGGGAGCTGTTTTTT. Translation: CASSARQGYGELFF.

The V gene is TRBV5-1, the J gene TRBJ1-2; 7 bases map to TRBD1. CDR1 and CDR2 (germline): SGHRS, YFSETQ. V shed 0 bases, J shed 7 bases, and the junction held 6 bases outside the gene matches. The CDR3 spans 14 residues. For the CDR3, the DNA is TGCGCCAGCAGCTTGGGAACAGGGGATCCTGGCTACACCTTC. Translation: CASSLGTGDPGYTF.

The chain combines TRBV5-1 with TRBJ1-1; tentatively, D is TRBD1 (6 bases). CDR1 and CDR2 (germline): SGHRS, YFSETQ. This CDR3 has 13 amino acids. Trimming removed 2 bases from V and 7 bases from J, with 12 bases in between. CDR3 loop: CASSLQGPHEAFF. The CDR3 bases are TGCGCCAGCAGCTTACAGGGTCCGCATGAAGCTTTCTTT.

The V and J genes are TRBV11-2 and TRBJ2-1; no firm D call. Trimming cost V 0 bases and J 5 bases, with 17 bases left between them. Germline loops: CDR1 SGHAT, CDR2 FQNNGV. This CDR3 spans 17 amino acids. The CDR3 region has the DNA TGTGCCAGCAGCTTAGATCCATTTCCTGCAACCGACAATGAGCAGTTCTTC. Its translation: CASSLDPFPATDNEQFF.

The genes are TRBV6-6 and TRBJ1-5; weak D call: TRBD1 (6 bases). The CDR3 loop spans 15 amino acids. Looked up from germline, CDR1 is MNHNY and CDR2 is SVGAGI (reference sequence). The V gene lost 6 bases and the J gene lost 5 bases, with 17 bases spanning the gap. The CDR3 reads CASSSPEEGDQPQHF. Written as DNA, the CDR3 is TGTGCCAGCAGCTCGCCCGAGGAGGGGGATCAGCCCCAGCATTTT.

J is TRBJ2-7 and V is TRBV5-1, with D tentatively TRBD2 (6 bases). This CDR3 is 15 amino acids long. V lost 4 bases to trimming and J lost 0 bases, with 14 bases between them. Per the germline V gene, CDR1 is SGHRS and CDR2 is YFSETQ. CDR3 protein: CASSTGTFTSYEQYF. CDR3 DNA: TGCGCCAGCAGCACCGGGACTTTTACCTCCTACGAGCAGTACTTC.

The V gene is TRBV29-1, the J gene TRBJ2-3; 13 bases fit TRBD2. The CDR3 totals 16 residues. J gave up 3 bases and V 7 bases, and 10 bases lay outside the gene matches. The V gene's germline CDR1 is SQVTM and CDR2 ANQGSEA. The DNA for the CDR3 is TGCAGCGCCGATGAACTGGGACTAGCGGGGACAGATACGCAGTATTTT. It specifies CSADELGLAGTDTQYF.

This chain joins TRBV7-9 and TRBJ1-3; D gene unclear. Germline V gene sequence: CDR1 SEHNR, CDR2 FQNEAQ (reference sequence). The CDR3 runs to 16 residues. The V end was cut by 2 bases, the J end by 4 bases, with 15 bases between. This CDR3 is CASSLTLGFGGNTIYF. As DNA, the CDR3 is TGTGCCAGCAGCTTAACCCTCGGGTTTGGGGGAAACACCATATATTTT. Full variable domain (remainder filled in from reference TRBV7-9 and TRBJ1-3): DTGVSQNPRHKITKRGQNVTFRCDPISEHNRLYWYRQTLGQGPEFLTYFQNEAQLEKSRLLSDRFSAERPKGSFSTLEIQRTEQGDSAMYLCASSLTLGFGGNTIYFGEGSWLTVV.

The chain links TRBV28 to TRBJ2-3; no clear D. The germline CDR1 and CDR2 sequences are MDHEN and SYDVKM. V was shortened by 6 bases and J by 7 bases, with 11 bases between the two germline ends. This CDR3 has 12 amino acids. The DNA of the CDR3 is TGTGCCAGCAGACCAACTCAGAATACGCAGTATTTT. Its protein product is CASRPTQNTQYF.

This chain uses TRBV27 with TRBJ2-1; weak D call: TRBD1 (6 bases). CDR1 and CDR2 (germline): MNHEY, SMNVEV (reference sequence). This CDR3 region has 14 residues. Trimming pared 6 bases from V and 10 bases from J, leaving 19 bases between. CDR3 sequence: CASRKRDSGTEQFF. For the CDR3, the DNA is TGTGCCAGCAGGAAGCGTGATTCCGGGACAGAGCAGTTCTTC.

The chain joins TRBV11-2 to TRBJ2-2; 8 nucleotides match TRBD2. The junction had 11 bases not matched to a gene; V was cut back by 4 bases and J by 7 bases. The germline gives CDR1 SGHAT, CDR2 FQNNGV. The CDR3 covers 16 residues. The CDR3 protein is CASSWARQREFGELFF. Here the CDR3 DNA reads TGTGCCAGCAGCTGGGCCCGCCAGCGGGAGTTCGGGGAGCTGTTTTTT.

This clone appeared a few times. The V gene is TRBV7-2, the J gene TRBJ1-1, with no clear D. V dropped 5 bases and J dropped 7 bases, with 14 bases sitting between them. There are 13 residues in the CDR3. Germline V gene lookup returns CDR1 SGHTA and CDR2 FQGNSA. The CDR3 spells CASSDPPYLEAFF. The DNA for the CDR3 is TGTGCCAGCAGCGATCCACCCTACCTTGAAGCTTTCTTT.

The chain is built from TRBV7-2 and TRBJ2-5; the D is unclear. V lost 3 bases, J lost 3 bases, and 11 bases lay in between. This CDR3 spans 14 amino acids. CDR1 and CDR2 (germline): SGHTA, FQGNSA. The CDR3 protein is CASSLGFLEETQYF. In DNA form, the CDR3 reads TGTGCCAGCAGCTTGGGTTTCTTGGAAGAGACCCAGTACTTC.

This CDR3 is CASSSHGDEKLFF. The CDR3 DNA reads TGTGCCAGCAGTTCCCACGGGGATGAAAAACTGTTTTTT. The chain is built from TRBV12-3 or TRBV12-4 and TRBJ1-4; D unresolved. V gave up 4 bases and J gave up 6 bases, with 9 bases separating them. The CDR3 loop spans 13 amino acids.

The V gene is TRBV10-3, the J gene TRBJ2-3, with 11 bases fitting TRBD2. This CDR3 is 16 amino acids long. V was clipped by 8 bases and J by 0 bases; unmatched bases: 7. Germline-derived CDR1 and CDR2 are ENHRY and SYGVKD. The CDR3 bases are TGTGCCATCGCCCCGGGACTAGCGGTGAGCACAGATACGCAGTATTTT. Translation gives CAIAPGLAVSTDTQYF.

The rearrangement uses TRBV18 and TRBJ1-3; D gene uncertain. Germline CDR1 KGHSH, CDR2 LQKENI. This CDR3 region has 16 residues. The germline V and J ends were trimmed by 2 bases and 0 bases, with 11 bases remaining between them. The DNA of the CDR3 is TGTGCCAGCTCACCAGTGATAGAAAACTCTGGAAACACCATATATTTT. Protein product: CASSPVIENSGNTIYF.

The chain is built from TRBV7-9 and TRBJ2-3; 12 bases are shared with TRBD2. Trimming removed 5 bases from V and 6 bases from J; junction bases left unmatched: 12. Germline V gene lookup returns CDR1 SEHNR and CDR2 FQNEAQ (reference sequence). The CDR3 is 17 residues long. For the CDR3, the DNA is TGTGCCAGCAGCGAGAGGGCTAGCGGGAGGGCCCTCGATACGCAGTATTTT. It encodes CASSERASGRALDTQYF.

This chain connects TRBV27 to TRBJ1-2; 7 bases map to TRBD1. CDR3 length: 13 residues. Germline CDR1 and CDR2: MNHEY and SMNVEV (reference sequence). Germline trimming cut 7 bases from V and 8 bases from J; bases unmatched to any gene: 10. The CDR3 DNA follows: TGTGCCAGCAAAGAAGAGGGGGCGTGGGGCTACACCTTC. As protein: CASKEEGAWGYTF.

The chain couples TRBV28 to TRBJ1-2; a possible D gene is TRBD1 (6 bases). The CDR3 has 13 amino acids. Germline loops: CDR1 MDHEN, CDR2 SYDVKM. Deletions cut 8 bases from V and 0 bases from J, with 10 bases between. CDR3 bases: TGTGCCAGCGGGGGGGGCTCTAACTATGGCTACACCTTC. It is translated as CASGGGSNYGYTF.

Notes on this clone: Other DNA sequences of this sample code for an identical CDR3. This rearrangement joins TRBV27 to TRBJ1-1, with D hard to call. From germline, CDR1 is MNHEY and CDR2 SMNVEV (reference sequence). V lost 3 bases, J lost 0 bases, and 5 bases lay in between. This CDR3 is 13 amino acids long. The DNA of the CDR3 is TGTGCCAGCAGTTTCGGTATGAACACTGAAGCTTTCTTT. This codes for CASSFGMNTEAFF.

A single count supports this clone. The chain links TRBV5-5 to TRBJ1-1; possible D gene TRBD1, 6 bases. This CDR3 is built from 15 residues. Per germline, CDR1 SGHKS and CDR2 YYEKEE (reference sequence). V lost 6 bases and J 5 bases, leaving 20 bases between the germline ends. In nucleotides, the CDR3 is TGTGCCAGCAACCGAATAGGGGGGGAAGGAACTGAAGCTTTCTTT. This codes for CASNRIGGEGTEAFF.

V usage is TRBV6-6 and J usage is TRBJ1-2; TRBD1 might be the D (5 bases). The CDR3 covers 15 residues. Germline-derived CDR1 and CDR2 are MNHNY and SVGAGI (reference sequence). V gave up 0 bases and J gave up 4 bases, with 12 bases separating them. The CDR3 is CASSYSSQGPYGYTF. CDR3 DNA: TGTGCCAGCAGTTACTCGAGCCAGGGACCCTATGGCTACACCTTC.

The chain combines TRBV18 with TRBJ2-2; D gene ambiguous. The CDR3 has 16 residues. Germline CDR1 reads KGHSH; CDR2 reads LQKENI. With 0 bases removed from V and 7 bases from J, the gap between germline ends came to 15 bases. The CDR3 DNA follows: TGTGCCAGCTCACCACCGGTCCAGGTTTGGAGCGGGGAGCTGTTTTTT. Encoded protein: CASSPPVQVWSGELFF.

The chain couples TRBV14 to TRBJ2-2; TRBD1 is a possible D gene (5 bases). The CDR3 runs to 11 residues. V was trimmed by 5 bases and J by 9 bases, leaving 7 bases between them. Germline CDR1 reads SGHDN; CDR2 reads FVKESK. This chain's CDR3 is CASSRGRELFF. CDR3 nucleotides: TGTGCCAGCAGCAGGGGCCGGGAGCTGTTTTTT.